What follows is one TCR beta chain and its context. In the authors' methods: Amplified reference gene primers provided the basis for estimating nucleated cell counts. The protocol was immunoSEQ multiplex PCR, while the TCRdb copy is restricted to in-frame clones and leaves out a portion. That table furnishes V, J and clone size, whereas the DNA furnished D and trimming. This sample yields 140,000 or so clones, of which about 87% are seen a single time; 0.95% belongs to the top ten. This sample was included in a study of blood T cell repertoires in COVID-19. Study-wide background: COVID-19 samples, acute and convalescent, were from the United States, Italy and Spain. The analysed material was cDNA or gDNA that came from T cells, B-cell-depleted T cells, or PBMCs.

Per the germline V gene, CDR1 is SGHNT and CDR2 is YENEEA. CDR3 length: 15 residues. V was trimmed by 0 bases and J by 3 bases, leaving 9 bases between them. The sample comprised peripheral blood. The sequence was collected from a woman aged 45-65 years with acute or convalescent COVID-19. This sequence joins TRBV11-3 and TRBJ2-1; D is uncertain. CDR3 amino acids: CASSLDGQHYNEQFF. DNA for the CDR3: TGTGCCAGCAGCTTAGATGGTCAACACTACAATGAGCAGTTCTTC.